These 9 T cell receptor beta chains share one sample of origin, sequenced in a study of beta chain features in type 1 diabetes listed by TCRdb under 2018. The receptor library was made with the immunoSEQ multiplex PCR assay. The entire amount of isolated RNA was reverse transcribed using the High Capacity cDNA Reverse Transcription Kit, so the sequenced TCRB transcripts were expressed ones. What TCRdb holds here is the immuneACCESS table cut down to in-frame rearrangements. Part of the clones is not present; checked against another copy, under half of the missing clones reflect an unresolved V gene, and the others are unexplained. Counted in this sample were 400,000 to 500,000 clones; 11% to 15% of them appeared once. The top ten hold roughly 0.035% of the sample. The sequenced material came from naive CD4+ T cells from blood. What the cell subset or site label conveys for this sample: true naive CD4+ T cells. All receptors derive from a young man in good health.

V and J are TRBV19 and TRBJ1-5, with D maybe TRBD1 (5 bases). Trimming stripped 2 bases from V and 7 bases from J, with 12 bases between. The CDR3 has 14 residues. In germline, CDR1 is LNHDA, CDR2 SQIVND (reference sequence). Written as DNA, the CDR3 is TGTGCCAGTAGTATACCTCTCGAGGGGCAGCCCCAGCATTTT. It is translated as CASSIPLEGQPQHF.

The chain combines TRBV30 with TRBJ2-3; D perhaps matches TRBD2 (6 bases). CDR1 is GTSNPN, CDR2 SVGIG, per germline (reference sequence). The CDR3 is 13 amino acids. V was cut by 5 bases and J by 5 bases, with 14 bases left in between. The CDR3 DNA follows: TGTGCCTGGGATGGAGGGTTTGTAGATACGCAGTATTTT. Amino acids: CAWDGGFVDTQYF.

Points on this clone: Sequence at one end of the junction differs from germline and may be a read error. The chain links TRBV19 to TRBJ2-4, with 11 positions matching TRBD2. CDR1 LNHDA and CDR2 SQIVND come from the germline V gene (reference sequence). The CDR3 is made up of 19 amino acids. CDR3 protein: CACSIGPLLAGVAKNIQYF. CDR3 nucleotide sequence: TGTGCCTGTAGTATAGGCCCCCTACTAGCGGGGGTTGCCAAAAACATTCAGTACTTC.

This clone was detected only a few times. This chain links TRBV7-9 with TRBJ2-1; 9 bases are shared with TRBD1. The germline CDR1 and CDR2 sequences are SEHNR and FQNEAQ (reference sequence). V was pared by 5 bases and J by 3 bases, with 5 bases of the junction left unmatched. There are 15 residues in the CDR3. The CDR3 region is CASSPGQGSYNEQFF. Here the CDR3 DNA reads TGTGCCAGCAGCCCGGGACAGGGTAGCTACAATGAGCAGTTCTTC.

In its sample, this clone was seen a few times. The chain employs TRBV9 and TRBJ2-1, with D perhaps TRBD1 (5 bases). From germline, CDR1 is SGDLS and CDR2 YYNGEE. V was trimmed by 3 bases and J by 0 bases, leaving 10 bases between them. The CDR3 sequence is 15 residues long. In DNA, the CDR3 is TGTGCCAGCAGCGAACAGGACGCCTCCTACAATGAGCAGTTCTTC. It translates to CASSEQDASYNEQFF.

This clone was observed a few times. The chain joins TRBV28 to TRBJ2-4, with 10 bases lining up with TRBD2. CDR1 is MDHEN, CDR2 SYDVKM, per germline. V gave up 6 bases and J gave up 4 bases; unmatched junction bases: 9. This CDR3 comprises 16 residues. CDR3 DNA sequence: TGTGCCAGCAGCCCCCCTAAGCGGGGGGGTAAAAACATTCAGTACTTC. Protein: CASSPPKRGGKNIQYF.

This clone was picked up a small number of times. The chain carries TRBV6-5 and TRBJ2-3; D possibly corresponds to TRBD1 (6 bases). The CDR3 covers 14 residues. Deletions cut 6 bases from V and 2 bases from J, with 12 bases between. CDR1 and CDR2 from the germline V gene are MNHEY and SVGAGI. The CDR3, as DNA: TGTGCCAGCAGCAGGGGATCTTTCACAGATACGCAGTATTTT. It encodes CASSRGSFTDTQYF.

In its sample, this clone was seen many times. At one of its ends the junction is not consistent with the germline gene, which may arise from a read error. CDR3 region: CASSPAAGRQHF. Written as DNA, the CDR3 is TGTGCCAGCAGCCCAGCCGCAGGGCGACAGCACTTC. This chain joins TRBV7-9 and TRBJ2-7; maybe TRBD1 (5 bases). Looked up from germline, CDR1 is SEHNR and CDR2 is FQNEAQ (reference sequence). This CDR3 is 12 amino acids long.

This clone was picked up many times. The rearrangement uses TRBV14 and TRBJ2-7, with D unclear. In germline, CDR1 is SGHDN, CDR2 FVKESK. The germline V and J ends were trimmed by 8 bases and 3 bases, with 11 bases remaining between them. The length of the CDR3 is 12 residues. This CDR3 reads CASPVTFYEQYV. The CDR3 nucleotides are TGTGCCAGCCCGGTTACATTCTACGAGCAGTACGTC.